These 23 T cell receptor beta chains share one sample of origin, sequenced in a study of T cells after posttransplantation cyclophosphamide. TCRdb's table, derived via immunoSEQ multiplex PCR, lists solely in-frame clones and lacks some. The sample has tens of thousands of clones; roughly 86% are singletons. Sequencing was performed on PBMCs. Source of these receptors: a woman in her sixties with a blood cancer, CMV-positive, and with a related stem cell donor.

The chain combines TRBV27 with TRBJ2-1; 9 nucleotides align to TRBD1. V lost 6 bases to trimming and J lost 8 bases; unmatched junction nucleotides: 5. This CDR3 is 13 amino acids long. CDR1 and CDR2 from the germline V gene are MNHEY and SMNVEV (reference sequence). DNA of the CDR3: TGTGCCAGCAGCCGACAGGGGGGCGATGAGCAGTTCTTC. It is translated as CASSRQGGDEQFF.

This clone turned up a few times. J is TRBJ2-7 and V is TRBV5-1; 8 positions match TRBD1. Germline lookup yields CDR1 SGHRS and CDR2 YFSETQ. The CDR3 loop spans 14 amino acids. V lost 5 bases and J lost 2; bases outside the gene matches: 6. The CDR3: CASRARGQTYEQYF. In DNA form, the CDR3 reads TGCGCCAGCAGGGCCAGGGGGCAGACCTACGAGCAGTACTTC.

The chain couples TRBV5-1 to TRBJ2-5, with 16 bases lining up with TRBD2. The CDR3 totals 17 residues. Germline CDR1 SGHRS, CDR2 YFSETQ. Trimming removed 4 bases from V and 5 bases from J; junction bases left unmatched: 8. As DNA, the CDR3 is TGCGCCAGCAGCACGGGACTAGCGGGAGGGCCGGTTGAGACCCAGTACTTC. Encoded protein: CASSTGLAGGPVETQYF.

V gene TRBV5-4 combines with J gene TRBJ1-1, with TRBD1 identical over 8 bases. CDR3 length: 15 residues. Trimming cost V 0 bases and J 10 bases; bases outside gene matches: 11. Germline-derived CDR1 and CDR2 are SGHNT and YYREEE (reference sequence). The chain's CDR3 is CASSLGGPGGLVAFF. In DNA, the CDR3 is TGTGCCAGCAGCTTGGGGGGGCCAGGGGGCTTGGTAGCTTTCTTT. The entire variable domain, with the rest obtained from reference TRBV5-4 and TRBJ1-1, is as follows: ETGVTQSPTHLIKTRGQQVTLRCSSQSGHNTVSWYQQALGQGPQFIFQYYREEENGRGNFPPRFSGLQFPNYSSELNVNALELDDSALYLCASSLGGPGGLVAFFGQGTRLTVV.

V usage is TRBV6-1 and J usage is TRBJ1-1; no clear D gene. Germline CDR1 is MNHNS and CDR2 is SASEGT. The CDR3 length is 14 residues. V was trimmed by 6 bases and J by 1 base, leaving 12 bases between them. The CDR3: CASSPGLTNTEAFF. DNA for the CDR3: TGTGCCAGCAGCCCTGGACTGACGAACACTGAAGCTTTCTTT.

V gene TRBV5-1 combines with J gene TRBJ1-1; 8 bases align to TRBD1. Germline V CDR1 and CDR2: SGHRS, YFSETQ. The J segment lost 3 bases and the V segment lost 1 base, leaving 8 bases of the junction unmatched. The CDR3 has 16 residues. The CDR3 loop is CASSLRGTGGDTEAFF. The DNA of the CDR3 is TGCGCCAGCAGCTTGAGGGGGACAGGAGGCGACACTGAAGCTTTCTTT.

V is TRBV5-6 and J is TRBJ2-1, with D unresolved. Looked up from germline, CDR1 is SGHDT and CDR2 is YYEEEE. The germline V and J ends were trimmed by 6 bases and 0 bases, with 7 bases remaining between them. The CDR3 has 13 amino acids. CDR3 DNA sequence: TGTGCCAGCACCTTCGGCTCCTACAATGAGCAGTTCTTC. Protein product: CASTFGSYNEQFF.

CDR3: CASSSTDRVQFF. The CDR3 coding sequence is TGTGCCAGCAGCTCAACGGACAGGGTGCAGTTCTTC. The chain carries TRBV7-3 and TRBJ2-1, with 8 nucleotides matching TRBD1. CDR3 size: 12 residues. Losses at the gene ends were 4 bases for V and 12 bases for J; bases not matched to a gene: 5. Germline V gene data show CDR1 as SGHTA and CDR2 as FQGTGA.

In this sample, this clone turned up once. This chain connects TRBV19 to TRBJ2-1, with a possible D match to TRBD2 (6 bases). Germline V gene lookup returns CDR1 LNHDA and CDR2 SQIVND (reference sequence). The CDR3 has 17 residues. Trimming removed 4 bases from V and 0 bases from J, with 16 bases in between. In DNA, the CDR3 is TGTGCCAGTAGTACCCGGACTATTCAGAGCTCCTACAATGAGCAGTTCTTC. Amino acids: CASSTRTIQSSYNEQFF.

This rearrangement joins TRBV10-1 to TRBJ2-1; D uncertain. Germline CDR1 reads WNHNN; CDR2 reads SYGVQD (reference sequence). CDR3 size: 14 residues. Trimming took 0 bases from V and 12 from J, leaving 15 bases between them. This chain's CDR3 is CASSESRLQDGQFF. CDR3 DNA sequence: TGCGCCAGCAGTGAGTCGAGACTCCAAGACGGGCAGTTCTTC.

This sequence joins TRBV5-1 and TRBJ1-2; possible D gene TRBD1, 6 bases. The CDR3 covers 13 residues. Trimming pared 3 bases from V and 4 bases from J, leaving 10 bases between. The V gene's germline CDR1 is SGHRS and CDR2 YFSETQ. CDR3 coding DNA: TGCGCCAGCAGCTCGAGGGGGGGCTATGGCTACACCTTC. Translated, it gives CASSSRGGYGYTF.

The rearrangement joins TRBV7-8 to TRBJ2-5, with 12 bases matching TRBD2. J gave up 5 bases and V 0 bases, and 10 bases lay outside the gene matches. Germline V gene sequence: CDR1 SGHVS, CDR2 FQNEAQ. CDR3 length equals 18 residues. For the CDR3, the DNA is TGTGCCAGCAGCTTAGCGCGGCTAGCGGGAGGGCCCGATGAGACCCAGTACTTC. As protein: CASSLARLAGGPDETQYF. The full variable domain, rest sourced from reference TRBV7-8 and TRBJ2-5, is GAGVSQSPRYKVAKRGQDVALRCDPISGHVSLFWYQQALGQGPEFLTYFQNEAQLDKSGLPSDRFFAERPEGSVSTLKIQRTQQEDSAVYLCASSLARLAGGPDETQYFGPGTRLLVL.

The chain couples TRBV7-2 to TRBJ2-1; 11 bases agree with TRBD2. The CDR3 has 15 amino acids. Losses at the gene ends were 0 bases for V and 9 bases for J; bases not matched to a gene: 4. CDR1 and CDR2 from the germline V gene are SGHTA and FQGNSA. The CDR3 loop reads CASSLAGTSGTEQFF. The CDR3 DNA reads as TGTGCCAGCAGCTTAGCCGGGACTAGCGGCACTGAGCAGTTCTTC.

V usage is TRBV5-5 and J usage is TRBJ2-6; a weak D match, TRBD2 (5 bases). This CDR3 comprises 13 residues. The V end lost 5 bases, the J end lost 3 bases, and 6 bases lay between the germline ends. Germline lookup yields CDR1 SGHKS and CDR2 YYEKEE (reference sequence). The CDR3 is CASRGSGANVLTF. The CDR3 DNA reads as TGTGCCAGCAGAGGGAGTGGGGCCAACGTCCTGACTTTC.

The V gene is TRBV11-2, the J gene TRBJ2-5; 7 bases agree with TRBD1. The DNA end is more similar to TRBJ2-7, so the J call may be wrong. The CDR3 totals 15 residues. Germline V gives CDR1 SGHAT, CDR2 FQNNGV. CDR3 in amino acids: CASSLGQGRSYEQYF. The CDR3 DNA reads as TGTGCCAGCAGCTTAGGACAGGGTAGATCCTACGAGCAGTACTTC.

The CDR3 protein is CAWSSRVYGYTF. CDR3 in DNA: TGTGCCTGGAGTAGCAGGGTATATGGCTACACCTTC. This chain connects TRBV30 to TRBJ1-2, with a tentative D call TRBD1 (5 bases). CDR1 is GTSNPN, CDR2 SVGIG, per germline (reference sequence). The CDR3 totals 12 residues. The V gene lost 2 bases and the J gene lost 5 bases, with 9 bases spanning the gap.

The chain is built from TRBV6-5 and TRBJ1-2; 7 bases fit TRBD1. The CDR3 runs 14 residues. V trimming: 7 bases; J trimming: 4 bases; junction bases outside the gene matches: 9. CDR1 MNHEY and CDR2 SVGAGI come from the germline V gene. Written as DNA, the CDR3 is TGTGCCAGCAAGTACCGGGACAGAAGCTATGGCTACACCTTC. Its translation is CASKYRDRSYGYTF.

The V and J genes are TRBV5-4 and TRBJ2-5; a possible D gene is TRBD2 (5 bases). The germline V gene has CDR1 SGHNT and CDR2 YYREEE (reference sequence). This CDR3 contains 13 residues. Trimming shortened V by 5 bases and J by 1 base, and 9 bases separated the two germline ends. CDR3 amino acids: CASSPGIQETQYF. CDR3 nucleotides: TGTGCCAGCAGTCCCGGGATCCAAGAGACCCAGTACTTC. The full variable domain, its missing parts supplied by reference TRBV5-4 and TRBJ2-5, is ETGVTQSPTHLIKTRGQQVTLRCSSQSGHNTVSWYQQALGQGPQFIFQYYREEENGRGNFPPRFSGLQFPNYSSELNVNALELDDSALYLCASSPGIQETQYFGPGTRLLVL.

The DNA of the CDR3 is TGTGCCAGCAGGCCACAGGGTACCGGAAACACCATATATTTT. It yields the protein CASRPQGTGNTIYF. The J gene is TRBJ1-3, the V gene TRBV27, with TRBD1 as a possible D gene (6 bases). This CDR3 region has 14 residues. The germline V and J ends were trimmed by 6 bases and 4 bases, with 13 bases remaining between them. Germline-derived CDR1 and CDR2 are MNHEY and SMNVEV (reference sequence).

The chain employs TRBV5-6 and TRBJ1-2; no clear D. CDR1 SGHDT and CDR2 YYEEEE come from the germline V gene. V was shortened by 5 bases and J by 8 bases, with 16 bases between the two germline ends. CDR3 size: 13 residues. The CDR3 coding sequence is TGTGCCAGCAGTTCCGTCGGGAGAGGGGGCTACACCTTC. Translating gives CASSSVGRGGYTF.

The V and J genes are TRBV27 and TRBJ2-3; D gene uncertain. Germline V gene sequence: CDR1 MNHEY, CDR2 SMNVEV (reference sequence). V was cut by 6 bases and J by 1 base, with 17 bases left in between. The CDR3 runs to 16 residues. Written as DNA, the CDR3 is TGTGCCAGCAGGCTCACCGCGGTTCCTCGCACAGATACGCAGTATTTT. The encoded protein is CASRLTAVPRTDTQYF.

V usage is TRBV5-6 and J usage is TRBJ1-2, with D possibly TRBD1 on 5 matching bases. This CDR3 is 15 amino acids long. V dropped 4 bases and J dropped 2 bases, with 15 bases sitting between them. Germline V gene data show CDR1 as SGHDT and CDR2 as YYEEEE. CDR3 region: CASSLLWSGNYGYTF. The CDR3, as DNA: TGTGCCAGCAGCCTTCTATGGTCAGGGAACTATGGCTACACCTTC.

The chain recombines TRBV19 with TRBJ2-7; 7 nucleotides line up with TRBD1. The CDR3 has 15 residues. CDR1 LNHDA and CDR2 SQIVND come from the germline V gene (reference sequence). V lost 7 bases, J lost 3 bases, and 12 bases stayed unmatched. The CDR3 DNA reads TGTGCCAGTATACCAGAAAGACAGGGATACTACGAGCAGTACTTC. It specifies CASIPERQGYYEQYF.